The entry below describes one TCR beta chain. Its antigen is still unknown. These data come from a study of OX40 agonist ivuxolimab in advanced cancers. Study context: Recorded diagnoses for dose-escalation patients were hepatocellular carcinoma, melanoma, renal cell or head and neck cancer. Study-wide points: Partial responders dosed at 0.1-3.0 mg/kg displayed clonal expansion ranking among the lowest.

Profiling relied on immunoSEQ multiplex PCR, and the TCRdb table lists in-frame clones only, not all of them. Of tens of thousands of clones in the sample, about nine tenths were seen once. This CDR3 contains 13 residues. Germline V lookup: CDR1 SGHDT, CDR2 YYEEEE. Trimming at V came to 7 bases and at J to 2 bases, leaving 3 bases not matched to a gene. Sequencing used CD4+ or CD8+ T cells sorted from blood, obtained in a trial of the OX40 agonist ivuxolimab. This chain connects TRBV5-6 to TRBJ1-2; 9 bases map to TRBD1. This receptor was identified in an adult with an advanced solid tumor such as melanoma, head and neck, liver or kidney cancer. The CDR3 loop reads CASRGQGNYGYTF. The DNA of the CDR3 is TGTGCCAGCCGCGGACAGGGGAACTATGGCTACACCTTC.